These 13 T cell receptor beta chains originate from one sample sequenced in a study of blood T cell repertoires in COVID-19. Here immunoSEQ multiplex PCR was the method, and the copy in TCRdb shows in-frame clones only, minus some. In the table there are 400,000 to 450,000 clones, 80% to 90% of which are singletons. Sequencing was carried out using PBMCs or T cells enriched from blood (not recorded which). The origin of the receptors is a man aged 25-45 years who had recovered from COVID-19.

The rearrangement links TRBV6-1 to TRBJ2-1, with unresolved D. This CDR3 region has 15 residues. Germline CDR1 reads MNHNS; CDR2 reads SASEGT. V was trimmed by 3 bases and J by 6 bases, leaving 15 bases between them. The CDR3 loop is CASSDPAEARNEQFF. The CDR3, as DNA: TGTGCCAGCAGTGATCCGGCGGAAGCGCGCAATGAGCAGTTCTTC.

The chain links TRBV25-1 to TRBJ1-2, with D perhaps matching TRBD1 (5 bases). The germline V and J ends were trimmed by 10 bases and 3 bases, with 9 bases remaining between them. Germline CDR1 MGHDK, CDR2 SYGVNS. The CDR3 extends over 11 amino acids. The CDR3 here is CATGRDYGYTF. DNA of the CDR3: TGTGCCACTGGCAGGGACTATGGCTACACCTTC.

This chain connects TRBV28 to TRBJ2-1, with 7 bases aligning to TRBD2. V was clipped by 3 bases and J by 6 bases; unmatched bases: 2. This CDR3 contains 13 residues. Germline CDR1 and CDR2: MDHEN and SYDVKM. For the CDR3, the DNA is TGTGCCAGCAGTTTGGGGACTATCAATGAGCAGTTCTTC. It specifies CASSLGTINEQFF. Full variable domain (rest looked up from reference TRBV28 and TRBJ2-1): DVKVTQSSRYLVKRTGEKVFLECVQDMDHENMFWYRQDPGLGLRLIYFSYDVKMKEKGDIPEGYSVSREKKERFSLILESASTNQTSMYLCASSLGTINEQFFGPGTRLTVL.

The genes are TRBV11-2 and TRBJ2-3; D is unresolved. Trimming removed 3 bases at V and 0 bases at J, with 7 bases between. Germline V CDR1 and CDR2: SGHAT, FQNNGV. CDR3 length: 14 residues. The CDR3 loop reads CASSLSLSTDTQYF. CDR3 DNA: TGTGCCAGCAGCTTGTCCCTTAGCACAGATACGCAGTATTTT.

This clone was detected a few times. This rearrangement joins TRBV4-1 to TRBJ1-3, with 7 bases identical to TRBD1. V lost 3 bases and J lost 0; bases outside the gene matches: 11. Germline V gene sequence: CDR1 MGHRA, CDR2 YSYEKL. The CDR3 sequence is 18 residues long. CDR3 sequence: CASSQPPGTVYSGNTIYF. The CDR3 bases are TGCGCCAGCAGCCAGCCGCCGGGGACAGTTTACTCTGGAAACACCATATATTTT.

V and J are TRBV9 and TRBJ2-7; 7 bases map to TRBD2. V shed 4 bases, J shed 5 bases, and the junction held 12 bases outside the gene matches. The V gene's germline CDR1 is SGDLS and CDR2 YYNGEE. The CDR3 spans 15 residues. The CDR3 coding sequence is TGTGCCAGCAGCCCTTCGGCGGGAGTGTTCAACGAGCAGTACTTC. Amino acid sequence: CASSPSAGVFNEQYF.

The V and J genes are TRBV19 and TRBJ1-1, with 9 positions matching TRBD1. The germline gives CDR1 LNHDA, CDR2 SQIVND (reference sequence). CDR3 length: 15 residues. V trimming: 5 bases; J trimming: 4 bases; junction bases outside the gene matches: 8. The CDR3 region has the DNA TGTGCCAGTAGTCCCCGGGACAGGGTGATCACTGAAGCTTTCTTT. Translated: CASSPRDRVITEAFF.

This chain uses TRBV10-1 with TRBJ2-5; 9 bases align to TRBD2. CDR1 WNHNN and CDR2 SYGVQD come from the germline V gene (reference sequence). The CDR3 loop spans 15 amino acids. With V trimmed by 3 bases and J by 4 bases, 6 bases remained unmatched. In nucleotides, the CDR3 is TGCGCCAGCAGTGAAGGGGGACTAGCATCAGAGACCCAGTACTTC. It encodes CASSEGGLASETQYF.

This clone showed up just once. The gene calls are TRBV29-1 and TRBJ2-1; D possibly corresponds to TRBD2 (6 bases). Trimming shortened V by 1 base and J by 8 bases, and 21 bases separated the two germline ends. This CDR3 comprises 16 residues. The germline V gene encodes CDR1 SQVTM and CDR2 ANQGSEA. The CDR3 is CSVEGGGGGIFDEQFF. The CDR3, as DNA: TGCAGCGTTGAAGGAGGAGGTGGCGGGATCTTTGATGAGCAGTTCTTC.

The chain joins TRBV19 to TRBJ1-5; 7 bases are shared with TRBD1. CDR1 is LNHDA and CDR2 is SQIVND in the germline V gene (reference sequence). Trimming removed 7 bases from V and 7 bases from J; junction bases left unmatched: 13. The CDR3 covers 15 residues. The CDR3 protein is CASNPTGRGSQPQHF. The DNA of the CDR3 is TGTGCCAGTAATCCGACAGGGCGCGGAAGCCAGCCCCAGCATTTT.

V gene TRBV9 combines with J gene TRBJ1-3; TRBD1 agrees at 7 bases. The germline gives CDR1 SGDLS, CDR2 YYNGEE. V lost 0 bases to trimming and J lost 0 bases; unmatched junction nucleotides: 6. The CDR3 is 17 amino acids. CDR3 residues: CASSVATGAVSGNTIYF. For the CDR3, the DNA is TGTGCCAGCAGCGTAGCTACAGGGGCAGTCTCTGGAAACACCATATATTTT. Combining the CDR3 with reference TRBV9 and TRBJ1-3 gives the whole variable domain DSGVTQTPKHLITATGQRVTLRCSPRSGDLSVYWYQQSLDQGLQFLIQYYNGEERAKGNILERFSAQQFPDLHSELNLSSLELGDSALYFCASSVATGAVSGNTIYFGEGSWLTVV.

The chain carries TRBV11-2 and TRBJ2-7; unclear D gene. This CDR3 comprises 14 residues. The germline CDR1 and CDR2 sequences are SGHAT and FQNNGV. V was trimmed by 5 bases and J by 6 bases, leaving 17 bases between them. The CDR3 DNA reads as TGTGCCAGCAGCCTGAAGGCAGGTCTTAGCGAGCAGTACTTC. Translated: CASSLKAGLSEQYF.

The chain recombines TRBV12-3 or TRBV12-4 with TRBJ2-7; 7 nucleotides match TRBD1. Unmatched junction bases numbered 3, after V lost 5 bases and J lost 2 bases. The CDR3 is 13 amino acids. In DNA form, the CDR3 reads TGTGCCAGCAGTGTGGGACAGACCTACGAGCAGTACTTC. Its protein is CASSVGQTYEQYF.